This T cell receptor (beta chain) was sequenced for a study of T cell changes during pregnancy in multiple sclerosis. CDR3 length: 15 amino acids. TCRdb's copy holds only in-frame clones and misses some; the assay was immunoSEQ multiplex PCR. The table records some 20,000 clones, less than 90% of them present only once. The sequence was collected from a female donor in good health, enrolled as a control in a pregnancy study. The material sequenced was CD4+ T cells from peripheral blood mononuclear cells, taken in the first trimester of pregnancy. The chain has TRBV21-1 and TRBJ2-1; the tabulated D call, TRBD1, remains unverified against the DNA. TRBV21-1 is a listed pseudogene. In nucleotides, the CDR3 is TGTGCCAGCAGCTCCCGGACAGGGAGACCCAATGAGCAGTTCTTC. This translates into CASSSRTGRPNEQFF.